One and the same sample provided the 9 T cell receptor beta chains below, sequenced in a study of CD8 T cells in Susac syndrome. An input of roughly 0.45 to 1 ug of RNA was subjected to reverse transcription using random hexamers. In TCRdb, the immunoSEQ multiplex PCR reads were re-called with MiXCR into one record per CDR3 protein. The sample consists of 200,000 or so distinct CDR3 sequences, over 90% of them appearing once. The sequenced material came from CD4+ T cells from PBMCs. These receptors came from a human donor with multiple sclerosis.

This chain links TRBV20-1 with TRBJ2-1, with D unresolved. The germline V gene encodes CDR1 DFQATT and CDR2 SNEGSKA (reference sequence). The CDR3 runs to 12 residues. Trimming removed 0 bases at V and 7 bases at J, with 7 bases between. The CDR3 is CSARDTLNEQFF. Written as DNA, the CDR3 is TGCAGTGCTAGAGATACACTAAATGAGCAGTTCTTC.

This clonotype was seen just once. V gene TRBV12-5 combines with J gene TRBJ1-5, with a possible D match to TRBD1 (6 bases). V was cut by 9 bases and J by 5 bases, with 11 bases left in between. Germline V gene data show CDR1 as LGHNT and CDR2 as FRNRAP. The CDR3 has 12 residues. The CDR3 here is CASRTEYQPQHF. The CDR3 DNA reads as TGTGCTAGCCGGACAGAGTATCAGCCCCAGCATTTT.

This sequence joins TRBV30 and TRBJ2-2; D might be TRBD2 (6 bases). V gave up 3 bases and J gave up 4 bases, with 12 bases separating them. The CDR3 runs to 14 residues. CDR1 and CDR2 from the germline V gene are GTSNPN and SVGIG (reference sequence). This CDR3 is CAWSLGLFTGELFF. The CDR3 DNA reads TGTGCCTGGAGCCTGGGACTGTTCACCGGGGAGCTGTTTTTT. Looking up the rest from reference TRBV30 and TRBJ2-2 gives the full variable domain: SQTIHQWPATLVQPVGSPLSLECTVEGTSNPNLYWYRQAAGRGLQLLFYSVGIGQISSEVPQNLSASRPQDRQFILSSKKLLLSDSGFYLCAWSLGLFTGELFFGEGSRLTVL.

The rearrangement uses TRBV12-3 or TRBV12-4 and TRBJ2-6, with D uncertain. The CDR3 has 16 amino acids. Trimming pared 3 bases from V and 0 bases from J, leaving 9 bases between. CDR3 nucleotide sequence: TGTGCCAGCAGTTTTGGCGAGAGCTCTGGGGCCAACGTCCTGACTTTC. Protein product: CASSFGESSGANVLTF.

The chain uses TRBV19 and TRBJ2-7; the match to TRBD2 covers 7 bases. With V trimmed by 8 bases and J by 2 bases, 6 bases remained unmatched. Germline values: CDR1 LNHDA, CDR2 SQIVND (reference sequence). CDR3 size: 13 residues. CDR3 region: CASRSSGTYEQYF. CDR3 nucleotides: TGTGCCAGTCGGTCTAGCGGAACCTACGAGCAGTACTTC.

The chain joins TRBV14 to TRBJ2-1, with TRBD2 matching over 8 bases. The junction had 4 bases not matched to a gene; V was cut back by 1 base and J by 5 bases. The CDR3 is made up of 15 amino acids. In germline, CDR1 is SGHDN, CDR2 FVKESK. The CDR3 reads CASSQGLAGNNEQFF. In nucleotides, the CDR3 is TGTGCCAGCAGCCAAGGGCTAGCGGGTAACAATGAGCAGTTCTTC.

This chain's CDR3 is CASSPLRAAGPQETQYF. In nucleotides, the CDR3 is TGTGCCAGCAGCCCCCTGCGCGCGGCAGGGCCCCAAGAGACCCAGTACTTC. The V and J genes are TRBV11-2 and TRBJ2-5; D may be TRBD1 (5 bases). Between the trimmed V and J ends, which lost 5 bases and 1 base, there was a span of 20 bases. The V gene's germline CDR1 is SGHAT and CDR2 FQNNGV. The CDR3 length is 17 residues.

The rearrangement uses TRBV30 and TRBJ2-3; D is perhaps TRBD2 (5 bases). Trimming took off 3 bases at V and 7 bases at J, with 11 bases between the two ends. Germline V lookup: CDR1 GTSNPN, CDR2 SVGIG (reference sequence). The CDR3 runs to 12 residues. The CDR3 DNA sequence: TGTGCCTGGAGCGTGGGAGCAAATACGCAGTATTTT. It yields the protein CAWSVGANTQYF.

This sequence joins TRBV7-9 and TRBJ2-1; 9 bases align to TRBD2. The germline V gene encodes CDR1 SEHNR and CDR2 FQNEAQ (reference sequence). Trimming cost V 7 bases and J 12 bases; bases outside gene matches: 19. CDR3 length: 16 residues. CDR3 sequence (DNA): TGTGCCAGCACGACGACAGGACTAGCGAGGAGGGTCAGGCAGTTCTTC. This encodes CASTTTGLARRVRQFF. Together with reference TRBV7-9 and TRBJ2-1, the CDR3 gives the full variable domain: DTGVSQNPRHKITKRGQNVTFRCDPISEHNRLYWYRQTLGQGPEFLTYFQNEAQLEKSRLLSDRFSAERPKGSFSTLEIQRTEQGDSAMYLCASTTTGLARRVRQFFGPGTRLTVL.